Sequencing of this T cell receptor (beta chain) was carried out in a study of blood T cell repertoires in COVID-19. Study-wide background: Acute-phase and convalescent COVID-19 samples originated in the United States, Italy and Spain. Nucleic acid was either cDNA or gDNA, and it came from T cells, B-cell-depleted T cells, or PBMCs.

Methods used by the authors: Quantification of nucleated cells was approximated via reference gene primer amplification. The data were produced by immunoSEQ multiplex PCR, yet TCRdb's version contains in-frame clones alone and is incomplete. That table supplies the V and J calls and clone size; D and trimming were determined from the DNA. Among fewer than 200,000 clones listed, about 80% were seen once. Germline loops: CDR1 SGHAT, CDR2 FQNNGV. This CDR3 contains 15 residues. V lost 1 base and J 7 bases, leaving 14 bases between the germline ends. The source of this sequence is a woman older than 75 with acute or convalescent COVID-19. This chain uses TRBV11-2 with TRBJ2-1, with a possible D match to TRBD1 (6 bases). The sample was peripheral blood. The DNA of the CDR3 is TGTGCCAGCAGCTTAGCACTAGTGCAGGGGAATGAGCAGTTCTTC. Translated, it gives CASSLALVQGNEQFF.